This TCR beta chain was documented in a study of cytomegalovirus exposure and HLA in healthy donors (dated by TCRdb to about 2017). With regard to the full study: According to an earlier analysis of around 600 of the donors, roughly 180 million T cells yielded 120 million or so unique TCR beta sequences and 276 Gb of sequence data. Roughly 300 gigabases of sequencing data and approximately 84 million unique TCR sequences were included in an early release covering 500 to 750 HLA-typed donors. Of the roughly 410 genotyped donors, 65% to 90% were placed in the genetic ancestry cluster associated with self-reported Caucasian donors. The study aimed to test whether signatures of past pathogen exposure could be identified by cataloging public T cell receptors. The T cell repertoires of 666 subjects were profiled by immunosequencing and related to cytomegalovirus serostatus. Along with the roughly 670-subject first cohort, a separate validation cohort of approximately 110 different subjects was used. To predict cytomegalovirus infection status, the study brought together high-throughput TCR immunosequencing, statistical association of individual TCRs with disease status, and machine learning. To study patterns of TCR occurrence, a later analysis re-analyzed previously published TCR beta repertoires from 700 or so donors and added high-resolution HLA genotyping. Rather than drawing on any new phenotypic data, the later analysis identified candidate immune exposures from TCR beta sequences and the way those sequences occurred across donors. An earlier analysis of some 600 of the donors applied high-throughput TCR beta sequencing to assess whether each TCR beta V gene segment acted as functional or pseudogenic. Donor age, sex, ethnicity and CMV serostatus were compiled alongside the repertoire data. In a later genetic analysis, genome-wide SNP genotypes for about 55% of the roughly 700 donors were used, and that subset was treated as a discovery cohort. Every discovery cohort repertoire had been produced on one sequencing platform. HLA typing included class I and class II loci at four-digit resolution. Typing coverage varied by locus: about 620-630 donors for A, B, C, DRB1 and DQB1; more than 500 for DQA1; approximately 570 for DPA1; roughly 450 for DPB1. A few DR-DQ haplotypes were treated as single units for association and clustering because of strong linkage in the cohort. Among 398 genotyped donors of the cohort, an average of approximately 240,000 unique TCR beta nucleotide sequences were sequenced per donor, roughly 20% of them non-productive.

Findings and caveats that apply to the study as a whole: A later analysis found that most CMV-associated TCR beta chains appeared HLA-restricted, with HLA associations seemingly driven largely by CMV exposure. Correlated functional status among segregating V segments might be attributable to linkage disequilibrium, but an unknown experimental factor could not be ruled out. CMV serostatus was the only immune exposure information available for the cohort. The presence/absence analyses assumed that sequencing depth was roughly uniform across donors, and that assumption may not be true. In a later genetic analysis, a missense DCLRE1C variant was associated with V-gene and J-gene trimming of TCR beta chains, and the association was replicated in an independent cohort. Compared with equally common non-associated chains, HLA-associated TCR beta chains in a later analysis were more clonally expanded and had lower generation probabilities. The study gave a list of about 160 TCR beta chains associated with cytomegalovirus. Because the 87-base-pair reads could not distinguish some IMGT-functional V segments, including TRBV6-2 and TRBV6-3, those segments were excluded. At a false discovery rate of 0.05, a later analysis linked 16,951 TCR beta sequences to specific HLA alleles. An earlier analysis of approximately 570 of the donors showed that most TCR beta V segments appeared in productive rearrangements either about 87% or about 30% of the time, which broadly matched IMGT annotations. Across donors, most TCR sequences were observed very rarely, whereas some public TCRs were present in many individuals. A further reported finding was that TCR beta sequences accurately predicted the HLA-A and HLA-B alleles for most subjects in the first cohort. A later analysis found that TCR association rates varied across HLA loci, with DRB1 alleles showing the most associated TCRs and HLA-C alleles the fewest. The sequencing pipeline was judged likely to have produced a cluster of highly shared sequence variants as a technical artifact. In a later genetic analysis, fewer N-insertions in productive TCRs were reported among donors in an Asian-associated ancestry cluster than the roughly 700-donor mean. Some 16 rarely observed V segments, including chromosome 9 orphons, were excluded from the earlier analysis of just under 600 of the donors because counts were too low. According to a later analysis, parvovirus B19, influenza, CMV and Epstein-Barr virus appeared linked to several top co-occurrence clusters. When HLA alleles, especially DR and DQ, strongly co-occurred, attributing TCR associations to individual alleles was difficult. In both the original and validation cohorts, the classifier was reported to diagnose cytomegalovirus status with high specificity and sensitivity. A few of the identified cytomegalovirus-associated TCR beta chains were confirmed in vitro to be specific for cytomegalovirus antigens. In this cohort, only TCR beta chains were sequenced, and detectable features were limited by the absence of alpha or paired-chain data. The authors suggested that the approach could potentially be generalized to other disease states and immunological phenotypes. Because some donors lacked HLA typing at each locus, the association tests relied only on the typed subset.

In total, approximately 700 healthy bone marrow donors made up the cohort. All cohort members were sampled while nominally healthy, although unrecorded immune exposures were likely present. The donor tested CMV seropositive, placing the donor among the 250 to 350 seropositive members of the cohort. Every donor gave a peripheral blood sample, and the peripheral blood mononuclear cells from that sample were used for TCR beta sequencing. Genomic DNA extraction from the blood cell samples was performed with the Qiagen DNeasy Blood Extraction Kit. Libraries were constructed by the immunoSEQ multiplex PCR assay. A mixture of 60 forward primers for TCR Vbeta segments and 13 reverse primers for TCR Jbeta segments was used in the multiplex PCR. The CDR3 region of rearranged TCR beta genes was amplified from genomic DNA with a multiplex PCR assay. The amplified TCR beta libraries were sequenced on the Illumina HiSeq System as 87-base-pair reads. The source study handled its data this way. A later analysis tallied around 87 million unique TCR beta chains across the 700 or so repertoires, and around 12 million of those chains were shared by two or more donors. A nearest-neighbor algorithm error-corrected the raw reads and collapsed the reads into unique sequences, merging closely related sequences to remove PCR and sequencing errors. To assign V, D and J gene segments, CDR3 sequences were aligned to IMGT reference sequences. For a sequence to be retained, at least a six-nucleotide match to both a V gene segment and a J gene segment was required. A rearrangement counted as productive if the CDR3 had no stop codons and remained in frame with V and J, and every other rearrangement counted as non-productive. CDR3 was defined according to IMGT convention as the region running from the second conserved V-encoded cysteine to the conserved J-encoded phenylalanine. The earlier analysis of a few hundred of the donors excluded any sequence lacking an unambiguous match to a single V gene segment. In an earlier analysis of approximately 590 of the donors, a V segment was called functional when productive rearrangements were above 56.7%, and segregating when the standard deviation between donors exceeded 5%. A statistical classification framework was built to diagnose cytomegalovirus status from the catalog of TCR beta chain sequences. A later analysis assigned V and J genes by comparing TCR nucleotide sequences with IMGT/GENE-DB human TR gene sequences. A later analysis assigned CDR3 sequences and most-parsimonious VDJ recombination scenarios with the TCRdist pipeline. In a later analysis, each TCR beta chain was defined by its CDR3 amino acid sequence together with its V-gene family, and reads without a unique V-gene family were excluded. As a way to deal with suspected cross-contamination and a sequencing artifact, a later analysis dropped 592 nucleotide sequences that were highly shared and had low generation probability. In a later analysis, a clonal expansion index for each public chain was calculated from normalized within-repertoire ranks of inferred template counts. In a later analysis, generation probabilities were computed with a VDJ recombination model fitted to out-of-frame rearrangements, and the resulting probabilities were checked against IGoR. Hypergeometric tests were used in a later analysis to score TCR-TCR, TCR-HLA and TCR-CMV co-occurrence, with a repertoire-size bias correction applied to the TCR pairs. False discovery rates were estimated in a later analysis by permuting HLA or CMV assignments 20 times. In a later analysis, co-occurring TCRs were grouped with DBSCAN, and TCRdist sequence similarity was added when clustering was performed within HLA-allele-positive subsets. Repertoires with fewer than 30,000 or more than 120,000 public chains were left out of co-occurrence clustering, as were five repertoires with anomalous nucleotide sharing. TCRdb holds this immuneACCESS table with in-frame rearrangements only. Some clones are missing; in checked studies, unresolved V genes explain under half, and the rest has no known cause. V and J calls and clone size are given by that table; D and trimming were obtained from the DNA. Counted in this sample were about 160,000 clones; over 70% of them appeared once. The ten biggest clones cover 7% to 8.5% of the sample.

The germline V gene yields MNHNS for CDR1 and SASEGT for CDR2. At the junction V is shortened by 6 bases and J by 8 bases; bases outside the gene matches: 11. From cysteine to phenylalanine, the CDR3 is 15 amino acids long. Just the 45-base CDR3 DNA is kept, in frame starting at base 1. Worth noting for this clone: This receptor's antigen is unknown. Per-nucleotide qualities are absent, and no much larger clonotype sits a single base away.

The sample comprised PBMCs. The sequence is built from TRBV6-1 and TRBJ1-4; 8 bases in between match TRBD1. The receptor was derived from a male donor in good health and CMV-seropositive. The CDR3 sequence is CASRSPETGVEKLFF. Read as DNA, the sequence is TGTGCCAGCAGATCCCCCGAGACAGGGGTGGAAAAACTGTTTTTT.